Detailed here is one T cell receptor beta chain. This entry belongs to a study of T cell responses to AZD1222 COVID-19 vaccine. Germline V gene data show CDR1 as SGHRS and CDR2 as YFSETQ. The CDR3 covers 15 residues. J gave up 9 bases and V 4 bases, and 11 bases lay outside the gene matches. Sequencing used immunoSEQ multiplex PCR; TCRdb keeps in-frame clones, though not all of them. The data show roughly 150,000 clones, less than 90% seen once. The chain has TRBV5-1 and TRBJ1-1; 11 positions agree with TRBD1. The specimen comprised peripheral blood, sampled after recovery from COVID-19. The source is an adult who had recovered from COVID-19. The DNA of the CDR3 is TGCGCCAGCAGCCCATCCGGGACAGGGGGTGGGAAAGCTTTCTTT. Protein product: CASSPSGTGGGKAFF.